This T cell receptor (beta chain) derives from a study of T-cell reconstitution after alpha-beta-depleted transplantation in children. The study's findings and limits: Reported findings indicate that, about two months after transplant, alpha-beta T cells came from several hundred expanded clones, which were derived from non-depleted graft cells. Surviving recipient cells, namely T cells and thymic progenitors, were the source of high day-60 TCRbeta diversity in some patients.

Using unique molecular identifiers, the investigators prepared the TCRbeta library. TCRdb re-derived calls from the PCR reads in MiXCR, one entry per CDR3 protein. This table holds about 140,000 distinct CDR3 sequences, roughly 9% found once. This clonotype was observed a handful of times. Its specificity is unknown. Germline V gene lookup returns CDR1 SEHNR and CDR2 FQNEAQ (reference sequence). Trimming removed 6 bases from V and 0 bases from J, with 13 bases in between. This CDR3 contains 15 residues. The source was PBMCs, mostly from graft donor cells, collected 180 days after TCRalphabeta/CD19-depleted stem cell transplant. The rearrangement joins TRBV7-9 to TRBJ2-3; D is undetermined. The source of this sequence is a female patient aged 2-10 years who had a stem cell transplant for congenital amegakaryocytic thrombocytopenia, so the T cells may come from the graft donor. The CDR3 DNA follows: TGTGCCAGCAGGGGCACGGGCCTCAGCACAGATACGCAGTATTTT. It translates to CASRGTGLSTDTQYF. The full variable domain, completed using reference TRBV7-9 and TRBJ2-3, is DTGVSQNPRHKITKRGQNVTFRCDPISEHNRLYWYRQTLGQGPEFLTYFQNEAQLEKSRLLSDRFSAERPKGSFSTLEIQRTEQGDSAMYLCASRGTGLSTDTQYFGPGTRLTVL.